These 14 T cell receptor beta chains share one sample of origin, sequenced in a study of PD-1 blockade in classical Hodgkin lymphoma. Here immunoSEQ multiplex PCR was the method, and the copy in TCRdb shows in-frame clones only, minus some. The sample contains just under 40,000 clones, about three quarters of which appear only once. The time point here: cycle 4 day 1 (C4D1), after five to seven weeks of nivolumab. Every one of the patients relapsed after autologous stem cell transplantation (brentuximab vedotin exposure was variable). The sample consisted of peripheral blood mononuclear cells (PBMCs), taken before the fourth cycle of nivolumab. The receptors were sampled from a human donor with classical Hodgkin lymphoma.

This chain joins TRBV29-1 and TRBJ1-5; D is unresolved. The germline gives CDR1 SQVTM, CDR2 ANQGSEA. The CDR3 has 12 residues. V was pared by 1 base and J by 9 bases, with 10 bases between. As DNA, the CDR3 is TGCAGCGTTGAAGTCACAAATGGGCCCCAGCATTTT. It yields the protein CSVEVTNGPQHF. Based on the CDR3 plus reference TRBV29-1 and TRBJ1-5, the full variable domain is SAVISQKPSRDICQRGTSLTIQCQVDSQVTMMFWYRQQPGQSLTLIATANQGSEATYESGFVIDKFPISRPNLTFSTLTVSNMSPEDSSIYLCSVEVTNGPQHFGDGTRLSIL.

The rearrangement joins TRBV4-1 to TRBJ2-7, with TRBD2 as a possible D gene (6 bases). This CDR3 is built from 15 residues. Germline V lookup: CDR1 MGHRA, CDR2 YSYEKL. Trimming stripped 4 bases from V and 4 bases from J, with 17 bases between. The CDR3 DNA follows: TGCGCCAGCAGCCCCCGTGGCACCGGGGGATACGAGCAGTACTTC. This codes for CASSPRGTGGYEQYF.

The CDR3 sequence: CASSRSGAPNEQFF. As DNA, the CDR3 is TGTGCCAGCAGTCGGTCGGGAGCGCCTAATGAGCAGTTCTTC. The chain combines TRBV27 with TRBJ2-1; a weak D match, TRBD2 (6 bases). The V and J ends lost 5 bases and 7 bases respectively, with 15 bases between them. There are 14 residues in the CDR3. Germline V CDR1 and CDR2: MNHEY, SMNVEV (reference sequence).

This clone has only a few counts. This chain connects TRBV7-2 to TRBJ1-5; D possibly corresponds to TRBD1 (5 bases). This CDR3 has 14 residues. CDR1 is SGHTA and CDR2 is FQGNSA in the germline V gene. The CDR3 sequence is CAPGRGQANQPQHF. Written as DNA, the CDR3 is TGTGCTCCAGGGCGTGGGCAGGCCAATCAGCCCCAGCATTTT.

The V call is TRBV9, the J call TRBJ2-2, with unresolved D. This CDR3 spans 13 amino acids. The germline gives CDR1 SGDLS, CDR2 YYNGEE. V was shortened by 8 bases and J by 3 bases, with 11 bases between the two germline ends. CDR3 DNA sequence: TGTGCCAGTAATCGTGGGGACACCGGGGAGCTGTTTTTT. It yields the protein CASNRGDTGELFF.

The chain recombines TRBV5-1 with TRBJ2-5; D unclear. Trimming shortened V by 7 bases and J by 2 bases, and 9 bases separated the two germline ends. Germline CDR1 SGHRS, CDR2 YFSETQ. The CDR3 runs to 12 residues. This chain's CDR3 is CASGATQETQYF. The CDR3 nucleotides read TGCGCCAGCGGAGCTACACAAGAGACCCAGTACTTC.

The chain uses TRBV5-4 and TRBJ1-2; 12 bases line up with TRBD1. The CDR3 spans 16 residues. V shed 3 bases, J shed 2 bases, and the junction held 5 bases outside the gene matches. The V gene's germline CDR1 is SGHNT and CDR2 YYREEE (reference sequence). The CDR3 here is CASSSPGQGANYGYTF. The CDR3 coding sequence is TGTGCCAGCAGCTCACCGGGACAGGGGGCAAACTATGGCTACACCTTC. The full variable domain, with the rest looked up from reference TRBV5-4 and TRBJ1-2, is ETGVTQSPTHLIKTRGQQVTLRCSSQSGHNTVSWYQQALGQGPQFIFQYYREEENGRGNFPPRFSGLQFPNYSSELNVNALELDDSALYLCASSSPGQGANYGYTFGSGTRLTVV.

The J gene is TRBJ1-1, the V gene TRBV7-9; a possible D gene is TRBD1 (5 bases). This CDR3 is 13 amino acids long. Germline assignment: CDR1 SEHNR and CDR2 FQNEAQ (reference sequence). V lost 5 bases, J lost 1 base, and 8 bases lay in between. The CDR3 loop reads CASSRTGNTEAFF. CDR3 sequence (DNA): TGTGCCAGCAGCCGAACAGGGAACACTGAAGCTTTCTTT.

V and J are TRBV4-1 and TRBJ1-1; D not resolved. The CDR3 contains 12 residues. V lost 1 base to trimming and J lost 1 base, with 1 base between them. Looked up from germline, CDR1 is MGHRA and CDR2 is YSYEKL. The CDR3 region is CASSQGNTEAFF. The DNA for the CDR3 is TGCGCCAGCAGCCAAGGGAACACTGAAGCTTTCTTT.

This clone was observed a single time. The chain joins TRBV5-6 to TRBJ2-5; D is unresolved. V was trimmed by 0 bases and J by 3 bases, leaving 6 bases between them. The V gene's germline CDR1 is SGHDT and CDR2 YYEEEE. The CDR3 is 13 residues long. CDR3 protein: CASSLETEETQYF. The CDR3 DNA sequence: TGTGCCAGCAGCTTGGAGACGGAAGAGACCCAGTACTTC.

The chain carries TRBV6-5 and TRBJ1-1; D is possibly TRBD1 (5 bases). The CDR3 runs to 13 residues. The V and J ends lost 7 bases and 5 bases respectively, with 14 bases between them. CDR1 and CDR2 (germline): MNHEY, SVGAGI. CDR3 sequence: CASTMGLGTEAFF. CDR3 nucleotide sequence: TGTGCCAGCACCATGGGGCTGGGAACTGAAGCTTTCTTT.

The V call is TRBV9, the J call TRBJ2-1, with D maybe TRBD2 (5 bases). The germline gives CDR1 SGDLS, CDR2 YYNGEE. This CDR3 is built from 13 residues. V was cut by 1 base and J by 3 bases, with 5 bases left in between. The CDR3 is CASSVTSYNEQFF. The DNA of the CDR3 is TGTGCCAGCAGCGTAACTAGCTACAATGAGCAGTTCTTC.

V is TRBV7-2 and J is TRBJ1-2; D gene ambiguous. This CDR3 is 13 amino acids long. CDR1 is SGHTA, CDR2 FQGNSA, per germline. V dropped 3 bases and J dropped 2 bases, with 7 bases sitting between them. CDR3 nucleotides: TGTGCCAGCAGCTTCAGTTCGAACTATGGCTACACCTTC. This codes for CASSFSSNYGYTF.

This rearrangement joins TRBV5-1 to TRBJ2-2; 9 bases agree with TRBD2. Germline CDR1 and CDR2: SGHRS and YFSETQ. The ends lost 5 bases at V and 6 bases at J; junction bases unmatched: 11. This CDR3 contains 16 residues. CDR3 sequence reads: CASRPTGTSSAGELFF. The CDR3 DNA reads TGCGCCAGCAGGCCCACCGGGACTAGCAGCGCCGGGGAGCTGTTTTTT.